The rows below give T cell receptor beta chains drawn from one sample of a study of OX40 agonist ivuxolimab in advanced cancers. The data were produced by immunoSEQ multiplex PCR, yet TCRdb's version contains in-frame clones alone and is incomplete. The sample has under 85,000 clones; over 75% are singletons. This specimen consisted of CD4+ or CD8+ T cells sorted from blood, obtained in a trial of the OX40 agonist ivuxolimab. The receptors come from an adult with an advanced solid tumor such as melanoma, head and neck, liver or kidney cancer. CDR3s leave out the opening cysteine and the closing phenylalanine or tryptophan. D genes are given only for firm matches.

.,TRBJ1-1,TRBV7-2,ASSLNGVMNTEAF
.,TRBJ1-1,TRBV2,ASSDSPAKSEAF
.,TRBJ2-7,TRBV6-1,ASEGTSYEQY
.,TRBJ2-3,TRBV9,ASNNPRGRTSGTDTQY
.,TRBJ1-1,TRBV7-9,ASSFQGNTEAF
.,TRBJ2-3,TRBV7-2,ASSEGEASTDTQY
TRBD1,TRBJ1-1,TRBV19,ASTSRDSPEAF
.,TRBJ2-5,TRBV19,ASTAGRQETQY
TRBD2,TRBJ2-3,TRBV5-1,ASSLVVVAGGRDTQY
TRBD1,TRBJ1-6,TRBV27,ASSLSRGAYNSPLH
.,TRBJ2-2,TRBV7-7,ASSPRSVTGELF
.,TRBJ2-6,TRBV7-8,ASSLPSSGANVLT
TRBD2,TRBJ2-3,TRBV9,ASNPGGSNTDTQY
.,TRBJ2-5,TRBV9,ASSGGQETQY
.,TRBJ2-1,TRBV18,ASSPSVSYNEQF
.,TRBJ2-7,TRBV10-1,ASSERLGHREQY
TRBD1,TRBJ1-1,TRBV27,ASSPWDRGRATEAF
.,TRBJ2-7,TRBV4-2,ASSQTLPAYEQY
.,TRBJ1-2,TRBV5-4,ASSLNYGYT
TRBD2,TRBJ2-1,TRBV7-2,ASSSGTSGGNEQF
.,TRBJ1-1,TRBV5-1,ASSLEGGTEAF
.,TRBJ2-5,TRBV29-1,SAGRPGETQY
TRBD1,TRBJ1-3,TRBV6-5,ASRITGASGNTIY
TRBD1,TRBJ1-3,TRBV7-2,ASSLRQGDFGNTIY
.,TRBJ2-1,TRBV6-5,ASRNSAYNEQF
TRBD1,TRBJ1-5,TRBV12-5,ASGLGQGAGGNQPQH
.,TRBJ2-3,TRBV7-2,ASSSPPDTQY